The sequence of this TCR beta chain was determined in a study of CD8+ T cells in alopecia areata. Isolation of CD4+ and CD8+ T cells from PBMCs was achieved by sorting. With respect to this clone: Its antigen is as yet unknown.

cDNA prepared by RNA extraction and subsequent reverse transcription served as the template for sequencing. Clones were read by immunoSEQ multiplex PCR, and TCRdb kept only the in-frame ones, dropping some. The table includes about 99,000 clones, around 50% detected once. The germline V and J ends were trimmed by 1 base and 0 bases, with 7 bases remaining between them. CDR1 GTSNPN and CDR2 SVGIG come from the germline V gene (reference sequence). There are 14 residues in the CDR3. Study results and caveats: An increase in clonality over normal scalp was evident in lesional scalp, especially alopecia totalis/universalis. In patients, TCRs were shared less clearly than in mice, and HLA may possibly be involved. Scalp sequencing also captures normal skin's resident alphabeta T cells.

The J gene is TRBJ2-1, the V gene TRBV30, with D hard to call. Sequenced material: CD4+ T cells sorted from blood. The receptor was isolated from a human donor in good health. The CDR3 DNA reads TGTGCCTGGAGTGGCGGTAGCTCCTACAATGAGCAGTTCTTC. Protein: CAWSGGSSYNEQFF.